Listed here are 9 T cell receptor beta chains from one sample, sequenced in a study of vaccination and CD4 T cells after COVID-19. Stated treatment: roughly 10-day PBMC culture with coronavirus spike peptide pools or control peptides (ViraFEST assay). No cognate antigen is known for these TCRs. Sequence data for DNA of cultured CD4+ T cells were generated by the Oncomine TCR Beta short-read assay. TCRdb re-analysed the PCR reads in MiXCR, keeping a single row per CDR3 protein. The table records about 20,000 distinct CDR3 sequences, roughly three fifths of them present only once. The specimen sequenced was CD4+ T cells from blood, cultured in vitro. These receptors came from a human donor who had recovered from COVID-19.

CDR3 DNA: TGCAGTGCTACTTTATGGCCTTACATACCCTCTAGCACAGATACGCAGTATTTT. Amino acid sequence: CSATLWPYIPSSTDTQYF. The chain joins TRBV20-1 to TRBJ2-3; unclear D gene. In germline, CDR1 is DFQATT, CDR2 SNEGSKA (reference sequence). CDR3 size: 18 residues. The germline V and J ends were trimmed by 4 bases and 0 bases, with 23 bases remaining between them.

This sequence joins TRBV19 and TRBJ2-2; D not certain. The V end lost 3 bases, the J end lost 4 bases, and 12 bases lay between the germline ends. The length of the CDR3 is 15 residues. CDR1 and CDR2 from the germline V gene are LNHDA and SQIVND (reference sequence). CDR3 bases: TGTGCCAGTAGTATGGGCCAGGATGCCACCGGGGAGCTGTTTTTT. It codes for CASSMGQDATGELFF.

The V gene is TRBV20-1, the J gene TRBJ1-5; tentative D call: TRBD1 (5 bases). Germline V lookup: CDR1 DFQATT, CDR2 SNEGSKA (reference sequence). With 1 base removed from V and 1 base from J, the gap between germline ends came to 14 bases. The CDR3 covers 16 residues. Here the CDR3 reads CSARGGGMRSNQPQHF. DNA of the CDR3: TGCAGTGCTAGAGGGGGGGGAATGAGGAGCAATCAGCCCCAGCATTTT.

This clonotype was picked up one time. The V call is TRBV5-6, the J call TRBJ2-1, with 8 bases identical to TRBD1. The CDR3 consists of 13 residues. J gave up 6 bases and V 4 bases, and 3 bases lay outside the gene matches. Germline assignment: CDR1 SGHDT and CDR2 YYEEEE. The CDR3 loop is CASSPDRVNEQFF. Written as DNA, the CDR3 is TGTGCCAGCAGCCCGGACAGGGTCAATGAGCAGTTCTTC.

The table lists this clonotype with a few counts. This chain connects TRBV2 to TRBJ2-7; D is perhaps TRBD1 (6 bases). The CDR3 is 13 residues long. The V gene lost 2 bases and the J gene lost 3 bases, with 8 bases spanning the gap. Germline lookup yields CDR1 SNHLY and CDR2 FYNNEI. The CDR3 is CASSEKQGYEQYF. In DNA, the CDR3 is TGTGCCAGCAGTGAAAAACAGGGCTACGAGCAGTACTTC.

The chain links TRBV6-1 to TRBJ1-5; no reliable D call. V lost 6 bases and J lost 6, with 12 bases in between. Germline values: CDR1 MNHNS, CDR2 SASEGT. The length of the CDR3 is 13 residues. The DNA of the CDR3 is TGTGCCAGCAGCTGGACGGCCGGTCAGCCCCAGCATTTT. Translation: CASSWTAGQPQHF.

The chain combines TRBV27 with TRBJ2-1; D is perhaps TRBD1 (6 bases). Germline V CDR1 and CDR2: MNHEY, SMNVEV (reference sequence). The CDR3 consists of 14 residues. V was trimmed by 6 bases and J by 3 bases, leaving 12 bases between them. CDR3 residues: CASRIDRFYNEQFF. In DNA, the CDR3 is TGTGCCAGCAGGATTGACAGGTTCTACAATGAGCAGTTCTTC.

The chain is built from TRBV6-1 and TRBJ1-1; TRBD1 is a possible D gene (6 bases). Germline loops: CDR1 MNHNS, CDR2 SASEGT. V was pared by 7 bases and J by 7 bases, with 19 bases between. The CDR3 runs to 14 residues. CDR3 sequence (DNA): TGTGCCAGCATCAAGAGACAGGATCAGGGTGAAGCTTTCTTT. Its translation is CASIKRQDQGEAFF.

This clonotype was seen a few times. The V call is TRBV15, the J call TRBJ2-5; D is perhaps TRBD1 or TRBD2 (5 bases each). There are 14 residues in the CDR3. From germline, CDR1 is LNHNV and CDR2 YYDKDF (reference sequence). V was clipped by 1 base and J by 8 bases, with 14 bases between them. The CDR3 loop reads CATSRGGDGATQYF. The CDR3 DNA reads TGTGCCACCAGCAGAGGGGGAGACGGGGCAACCCAGTACTTC.